The T cell receptor beta chain under discussion was sequenced for a study of cytomegalovirus exposure and HLA in healthy donors. The study ran its PCR with 60 Vbeta and 13 Jbeta primers. The method was immunoSEQ multiplex PCR; TCRdb's version includes in-frame clones alone and lacks a portion of them. The sample yields 150,000 to 200,000 clones, about four fifths seen once. CDR3 length: 18 amino acids. V dropped 8 bases and J dropped 0 bases, with 20 bases sitting between them. Germline loops: CDR1 LNHDA, CDR2 SQIVND (reference sequence). The genes are TRBV19 and TRBJ1-6, with D maybe TRBD1 (5 bases). This receptor was taken from a woman aged 30 to 39 in good health and CMV-seropositive. Sequenced: PBMCs. For the CDR3, the DNA is TGTGCCAGTTCTCCGACAGCGACAATGAGCTCCTATAATTCACCCCTCCACTTT. The encoded protein is CASSPTATMSSYNSPLHF.